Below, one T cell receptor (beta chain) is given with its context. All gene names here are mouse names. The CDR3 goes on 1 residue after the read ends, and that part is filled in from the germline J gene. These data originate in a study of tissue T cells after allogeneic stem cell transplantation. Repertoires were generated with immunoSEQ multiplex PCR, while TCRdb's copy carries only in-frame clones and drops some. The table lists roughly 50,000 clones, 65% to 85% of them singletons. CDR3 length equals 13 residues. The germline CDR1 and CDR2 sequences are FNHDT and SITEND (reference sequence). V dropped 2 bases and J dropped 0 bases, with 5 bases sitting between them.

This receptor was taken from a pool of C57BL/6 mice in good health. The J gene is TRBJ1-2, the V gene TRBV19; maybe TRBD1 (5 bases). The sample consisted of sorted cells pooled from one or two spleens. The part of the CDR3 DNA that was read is TGTGCCAGCAGTATGACAGCAAACTCCGACTACACC. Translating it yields CASSMTANSDYT. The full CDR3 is CASSMTANSDYTF.